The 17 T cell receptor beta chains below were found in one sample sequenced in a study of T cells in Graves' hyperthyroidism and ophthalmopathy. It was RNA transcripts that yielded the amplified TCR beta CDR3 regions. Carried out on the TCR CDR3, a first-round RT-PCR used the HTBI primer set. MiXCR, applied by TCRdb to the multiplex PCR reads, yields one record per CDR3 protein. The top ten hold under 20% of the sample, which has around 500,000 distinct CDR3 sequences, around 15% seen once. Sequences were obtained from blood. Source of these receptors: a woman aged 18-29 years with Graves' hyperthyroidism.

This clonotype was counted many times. The CDR3 coding sequence is TGCAGTGCTAGAGGTGACAGGGGTGAAGCTTTCTTT. This sequence encodes CSARGDRGEAFF. The chain employs TRBV20-1 and TRBJ1-1; 8 nucleotides align to TRBD1. Germline trimming cut 1 base from V and 7 bases from J; bases unmatched to any gene: 2. Germline CDR1 DFQATT, CDR2 SNEGSKA (reference sequence). The CDR3 extends over 12 amino acids.

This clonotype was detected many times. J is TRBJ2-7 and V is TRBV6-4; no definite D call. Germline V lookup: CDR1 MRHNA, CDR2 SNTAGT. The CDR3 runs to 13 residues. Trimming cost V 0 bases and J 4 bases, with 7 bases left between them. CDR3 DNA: TGTGCCAGCAGTGACTCTAAGACATACGAGCAGTACGTC. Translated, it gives CASSDSKTYEQYV.

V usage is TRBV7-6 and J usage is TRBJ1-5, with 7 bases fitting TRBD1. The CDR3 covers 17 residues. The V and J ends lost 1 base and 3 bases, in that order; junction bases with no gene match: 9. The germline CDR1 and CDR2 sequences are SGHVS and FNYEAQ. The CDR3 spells CASSLGNRGKVNQPQHF. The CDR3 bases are TGTGCCAGCAGCTTAGGAAACAGGGGAAAAGTCAATCAGCCCCAGCATTTT.

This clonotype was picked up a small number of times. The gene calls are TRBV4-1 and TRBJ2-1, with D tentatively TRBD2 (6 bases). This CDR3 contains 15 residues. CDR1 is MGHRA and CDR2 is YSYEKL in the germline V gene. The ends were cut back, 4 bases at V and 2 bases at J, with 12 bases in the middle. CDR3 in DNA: TGCGCCAGCAGCCCTTCGGGAGAGGCCTACAATGAGCAGTTCTTC. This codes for CASSPSGEAYNEQFF.

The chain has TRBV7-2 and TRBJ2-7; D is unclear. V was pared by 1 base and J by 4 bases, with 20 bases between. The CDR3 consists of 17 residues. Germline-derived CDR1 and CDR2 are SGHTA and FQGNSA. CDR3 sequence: CASSLEELSVPAYEQYF. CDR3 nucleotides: TGTGCCAGCAGCTTAGAGGAGCTGAGCGTCCCAGCTTACGAGCAGTACTTC.

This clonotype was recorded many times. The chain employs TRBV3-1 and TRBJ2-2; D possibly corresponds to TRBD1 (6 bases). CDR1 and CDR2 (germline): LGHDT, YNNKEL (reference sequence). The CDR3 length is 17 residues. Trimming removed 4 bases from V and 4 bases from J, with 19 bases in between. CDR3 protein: CASSPRQALRVTGELFF. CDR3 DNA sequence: TGTGCCAGCAGCCCAAGACAGGCTCTTCGGGTCACCGGGGAGCTGTTTTTT.

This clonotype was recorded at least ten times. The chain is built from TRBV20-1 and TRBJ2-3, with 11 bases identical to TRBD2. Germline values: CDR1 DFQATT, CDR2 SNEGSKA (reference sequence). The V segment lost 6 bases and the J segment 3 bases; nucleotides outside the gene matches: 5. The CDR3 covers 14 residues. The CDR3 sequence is CSAHPSGRTDTQYF. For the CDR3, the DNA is TGCAGTGCCCACCCTAGCGGGAGGACAGATACGCAGTATTTT.

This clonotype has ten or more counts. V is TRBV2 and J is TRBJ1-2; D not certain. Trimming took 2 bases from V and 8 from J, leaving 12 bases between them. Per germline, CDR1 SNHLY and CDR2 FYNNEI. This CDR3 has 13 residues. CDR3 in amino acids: CASSERETAGYTF. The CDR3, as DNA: TGTGCCAGCAGTGAAAGGGAGACGGCCGGCTACACCTTC.

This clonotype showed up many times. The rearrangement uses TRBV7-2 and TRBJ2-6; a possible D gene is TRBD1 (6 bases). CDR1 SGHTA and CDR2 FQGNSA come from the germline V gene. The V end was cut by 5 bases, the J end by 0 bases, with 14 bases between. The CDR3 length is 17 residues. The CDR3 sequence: CASSRRSTGSGANVLTF. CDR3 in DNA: TGTGCCAGCAGCCGTAGGTCGACAGGCTCTGGGGCCAACGTCCTGACTTTC. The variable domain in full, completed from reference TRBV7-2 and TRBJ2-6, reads GAGVSQSPSNKVTEKGKDVELRCDPISGHTALYWYRQSLGQGLEFLIYFQGNSAPDKSGLPSDRFSAERTGGSVSTLTIQRTQQEDSAVYLCASSRRSTGSGANVLTFGAGSRLTVL.

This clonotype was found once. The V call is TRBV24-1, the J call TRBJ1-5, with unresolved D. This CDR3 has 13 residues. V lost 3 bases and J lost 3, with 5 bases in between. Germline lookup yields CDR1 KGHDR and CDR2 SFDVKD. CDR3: CATSDTNNQPQHF. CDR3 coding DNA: TGTGCCACCAGTGATACGAACAATCAGCCCCAGCATTTT.

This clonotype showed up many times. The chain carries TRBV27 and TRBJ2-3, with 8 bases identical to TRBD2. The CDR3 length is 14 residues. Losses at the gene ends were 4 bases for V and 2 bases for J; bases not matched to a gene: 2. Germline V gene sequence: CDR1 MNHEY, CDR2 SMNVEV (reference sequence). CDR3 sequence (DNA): TGTGCCAGCAGTTGGGGACTAGACACAGATACGCAGTATTTT. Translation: CASSWGLDTDTQYF.

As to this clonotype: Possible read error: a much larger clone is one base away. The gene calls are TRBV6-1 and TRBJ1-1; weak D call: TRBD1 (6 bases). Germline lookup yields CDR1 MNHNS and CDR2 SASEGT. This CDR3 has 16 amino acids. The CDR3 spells CASSAPGGRGDTGAFF. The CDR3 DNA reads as TGTGCCAGCAGTGCTCCGGGGGGCAGGGGAGACACTGGAGCTTTCTTT.

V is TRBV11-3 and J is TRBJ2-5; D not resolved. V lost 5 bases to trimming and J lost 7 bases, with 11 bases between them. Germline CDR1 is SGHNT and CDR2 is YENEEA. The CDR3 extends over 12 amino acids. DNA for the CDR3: TGTGCCAGCAGCCTGCAGAACCCGACCCAGTACTTC. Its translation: CASSLQNPTQYF.

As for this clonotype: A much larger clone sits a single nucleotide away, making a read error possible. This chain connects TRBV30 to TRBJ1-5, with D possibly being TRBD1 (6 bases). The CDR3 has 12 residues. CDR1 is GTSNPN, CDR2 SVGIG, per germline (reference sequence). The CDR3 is CASGQSNRPQHF. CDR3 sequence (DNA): TGTGCCTCGGGACAAAGCAATCGGCCCCAGCATTTT.

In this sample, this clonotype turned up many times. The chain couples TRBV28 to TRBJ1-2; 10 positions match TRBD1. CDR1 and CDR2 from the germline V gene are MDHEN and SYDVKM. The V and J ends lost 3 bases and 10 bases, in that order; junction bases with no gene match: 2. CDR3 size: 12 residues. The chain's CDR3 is CASSLGQGTYTF. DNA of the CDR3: TGTGCCAGCAGTTTGGGACAGGGGACCTACACCTTC.

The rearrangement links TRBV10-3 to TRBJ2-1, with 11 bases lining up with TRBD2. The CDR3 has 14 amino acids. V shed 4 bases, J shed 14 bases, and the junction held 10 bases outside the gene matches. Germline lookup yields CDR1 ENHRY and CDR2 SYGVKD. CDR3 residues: CAISALTSGSQKFF. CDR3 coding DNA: TGTGCCATCAGTGCACTAACTAGCGGGAGTCAAAAGTTCTTC.

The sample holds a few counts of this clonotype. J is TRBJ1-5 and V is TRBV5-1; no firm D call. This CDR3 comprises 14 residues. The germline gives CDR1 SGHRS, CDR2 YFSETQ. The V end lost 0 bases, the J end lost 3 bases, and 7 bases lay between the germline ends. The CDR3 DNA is TGCGCCAGCAGCTTGGGGGGTGACAATCAGCCCCAGCATTTT. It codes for CASSLGGDNQPQHF.